These 31 T cell receptor beta chains were all obtained from the same sample, sequenced in a study of Ad26.COV2.S vaccination and SARS-CoV-2 variants. The treatment was: some 20 received Ad26.COV2.S at low or high dose, single or two shots; about 5 received placebo; per-sample allocation not given. The study sampled participants on day 63 after the first vaccine or placebo injection. The table came from immunoSEQ multiplex PCR; TCRdb's copy has only in-frame clones and leaves some out. The sample yields 300,000 to 400,000 clones, approximately 86% seen once. The specimen was peripheral blood, collected in a trial of Ad26.COV2.S vaccine versus placebo. The receptor set was obtained from a person aged 18 to 59 who received the Ad26.COV2.S COVID-19 vaccine or a placebo.

This chain uses TRBV3-1 (or the pseudogene TRBV3-2) with TRBJ1-1; unclear D gene. The CDR3 is 13 residues long. The germline V gene encodes CDR1 LGHDT and CDR2 YNNKEL (reference sequence). V was shortened by 0 bases and J by 9 bases, with 11 bases between the two germline ends. For the CDR3, the DNA is TGTGCCAGCAGCCAAGATGGGAGGGAACAAGCTTTCTTT. Translated: CASSQDGREQAFF.

This clone was detected only once. The gene calls are TRBV28 and TRBJ1-3; TRBD1 agrees at 7 bases. In germline, CDR1 is MDHEN, CDR2 SYDVKM. This CDR3 spans 14 amino acids. V dropped 6 bases and J dropped 2; count of bases not matched to a gene: 4. The CDR3 DNA reads TGTGCCAGCAGCCTGACAGGGACTGGAAACACCATATATTTT. As protein: CASSLTGTGNTIYF.

The rearrangement joins TRBV10-1 to TRBJ2-2, with a tentative D call TRBD2 (5 bases). Trimming took 3 bases from V and 5 from J, leaving 16 bases between them. The CDR3 loop spans 16 amino acids. CDR1 is WNHNN, CDR2 SYGVQD, per germline (reference sequence). The CDR3 here is CASSDRVGRGTGELFF. The CDR3 region has the DNA TGCGCCAGCAGTGACCGCGTAGGACGGGGAACCGGGGAGCTGTTTTTT.

V usage is TRBV27 and J usage is TRBJ1-5; D is possibly TRBD1 (5 bases). CDR3 length equals 14 residues. The ends were cut back, 5 bases at V and 2 bases at J, with 10 bases in the middle. The germline V gene has CDR1 MNHEY and CDR2 SMNVEV (reference sequence). The CDR3 is CASSPGRGNQPQHF. In DNA, the CDR3 is TGTGCCAGCAGTCCGGGACGAGGCAATCAGCCCCAGCATTTT.

CDR3 residues: CASSPLPRGPETQYF. CDR3 DNA sequence: TGTGCCAGCAGCCCCCTTCCCAGGGGGCCAGAGACCCAGTACTTC. V usage is TRBV5-6 and J usage is TRBJ2-5; TRBD1 matches 8 bases. There are 15 residues in the CDR3. CDR1 is SGHDT, CDR2 YYEEEE, per germline. Trimming took 4 bases from V and 4 from J; bases not matched to a gene: 9.

The gene calls are TRBV11-2 and TRBJ2-7, with D perhaps TRBD2 (7 bases). The CDR3 length is 15 residues. V was clipped by 0 bases and J by 7 bases, with 16 bases between them. CDR1 and CDR2 from the germline V gene are SGHAT and FQNNGV. The CDR3, as DNA: TGTGCCAGCAGCTTAGATCACGCGGGGGCTCAAGAGCAGTACTTC. This translates into CASSLDHAGAQEQYF.

The V gene is TRBV7-9, the J gene TRBJ2-4; D possibly matches TRBD1 or TRBD2 (5 bases each). The ends were cut back, 6 bases at V and 8 bases at J, with 23 bases in the middle. This CDR3 comprises 16 residues. Germline assignment: CDR1 SEHNR and CDR2 FQNEAQ (reference sequence). The CDR3, as DNA: TGTGCCAGCAGAAATAGCCAGGGCCCGGGGTCGTACATTCAGTACTTC. It yields the protein CASRNSQGPGSYIQYF.

This clone has only a few counts. V gene TRBV30 combines with J gene TRBJ1-6; no definite D call. Trimming stripped 1 base from V and 9 bases from J, with 16 bases between. The CDR3 consists of 15 residues. CDR1 GTSNPN and CDR2 SVGIG come from the germline V gene (reference sequence). CDR3 in DNA: TGTGCCTGGAGTGGAGGTGGCGGTTGGGGTTCACCCCTCCACTTT. Translation gives CAWSGGGGWGSPLHF. The whole variable domain, remainder taken from reference TRBV30 and TRBJ1-6, is SQTIHQWPATLVQPVGSPLSLECTVEGTSNPNLYWYRQAAGRGLQLLFYSVGIGQISSEVPQNLSASRPQDRQFILSSKKLLLSDSGFYLCAWSGGGGWGSPLHFGNGTRLTVT.

The chain has TRBV11-1 and TRBJ1-2, with 8 bases fitting TRBD1. V was clipped by 5 bases and J by 6 bases; unmatched bases: 11. The V gene's germline CDR1 is SGHAT and CDR2 FQDESV (reference sequence). CDR3 length equals 15 residues. The CDR3 nucleotides read TGTGCCAGCAGCCTGACTGGCAGGGGGCAGGATGGCTACACCTTC. Its translation: CASSLTGRGQDGYTF.

V usage is TRBV28 and J usage is TRBJ1-2; TRBD1 is a possible D gene (5 bases). The CDR3 extends over 16 amino acids. Germline V gene sequence: CDR1 MDHEN, CDR2 SYDVKM. Trimming took off 6 bases at V and 2 bases at J, with 19 bases between the two ends. CDR3: CASSETQVYLNYGYTF. CDR3 DNA: TGTGCCAGCAGCGAGACACAGGTTTATCTCAACTATGGCTACACCTTC.

V and J are TRBV19 and TRBJ1-4, with a weak D call TRBD1 (5 bases). This CDR3 is built from 14 residues. CDR1 is LNHDA, CDR2 SQIVND, per germline (reference sequence). The germline V and J ends were trimmed by 3 bases and 7 bases, with 12 bases remaining between them. CDR3 in DNA: TGTGCCAGTAGTATCCGGGACGGTAGTGAAAAACTGTTTTTT. It yields the protein CASSIRDGSEKLFF.

The chain employs TRBV7-2 and TRBJ2-7; D tentatively fits TRBD1 or TRBD2 (5 bases each). Germline loops: CDR1 SGHTA, CDR2 FQGNSA. V was cut by 5 bases and J by 3 bases, with 23 bases left in between. This CDR3 is 17 amino acids long. This CDR3 reads CASSQRGSWGIFYEQYF. The CDR3 DNA reads as TGTGCCAGCAGCCAGAGAGGGTCCTGGGGGATTTTCTACGAGCAGTACTTC. Full variable domain (missing parts from reference TRBV7-2 and TRBJ2-7): GAGVSQSPSNKVTEKGKDVELRCDPISGHTALYWYRQSLGQGLEFLIYFQGNSAPDKSGLPSDRFSAERTGGSVSTLTIQRTQQEDSAVYLCASSQRGSWGIFYEQYFGPGTRLTVT.

This sequence joins TRBV19 and TRBJ2-7, with a possible D match to TRBD1 (6 bases). Per the germline V gene, CDR1 is LNHDA and CDR2 is SQIVND (reference sequence). The V end was cut by 2 bases, the J end by 5 bases, with 10 bases between. This CDR3 is 13 amino acids long. The CDR3 bases are TGTGCCAGTAGTATAAAACAGGGTGACGAGCAGTACTTC. It is translated as CASSIKQGDEQYF.

The chain links TRBV28 to TRBJ2-4, with 8 bases matching TRBD1. This CDR3 contains 14 residues. V lost 2 bases and J lost 4; bases outside the gene matches: 1. CDR1 MDHEN and CDR2 SYDVKM come from the germline V gene. The CDR3 protein is CASSLGTGKNIQYF. The CDR3, as DNA: TGTGCCAGCAGTTTAGGGACAGGAAAAAACATTCAGTACTTC.

The V call is TRBV7-9, the J call TRBJ1-4; D possibly corresponds to TRBD1 (6 bases). Germline CDR1 reads SEHNR; CDR2 reads FQNEAQ (reference sequence). V was cut by 3 bases and J by 8 bases, with 13 bases left in between. This CDR3 spans 14 amino acids. The CDR3: CASSFSGAGEKLFF. The CDR3 region has the DNA TGTGCCAGCAGCTTCTCGGGGGCTGGGGAAAAACTGTTTTTT.

This chain connects TRBV4-3 to TRBJ2-3; TRBD2 matches 9 bases. Trimming at V came to 0 bases and at J to 9 bases, leaving 10 bases not matched to a gene. The germline V gene encodes CDR1 LGHNA and CDR2 YSLEER. CDR3 length: 16 residues. The CDR3 is CASSQEGTSPSGTQYF. CDR3 DNA sequence: TGCGCCAGCAGCCAAGAAGGGACTAGCCCCTCGGGCACGCAGTATTTT.

This chain links TRBV7-9 with TRBJ2-3; tentatively, D is TRBD1 (6 bases). Germline values: CDR1 SEHNR, CDR2 FQNEAQ (reference sequence). The CDR3 totals 14 residues. Trimming pared 3 bases from V and 2 bases from J, leaving 9 bases between. The CDR3: CASSFWTVTDTQYF. In DNA, the CDR3 is TGTGCCAGCAGCTTCTGGACAGTCACAGATACGCAGTATTTT.

Points on this clone: The same CDR3 is also encoded by other DNA sequences in this sample. V usage is TRBV9 and J usage is TRBJ1-5; 7 nucleotides align to TRBD1. The V gene's germline CDR1 is SGDLS and CDR2 YYNGEE. The V and J ends lost 2 bases and 4 bases, in that order; junction bases with no gene match: 3. The CDR3 length is 14 residues. In DNA, the CDR3 is TGTGCCAGCAGCGTGGGGACAGTAAATCAGCCCCAGCATTTT. Amino acids: CASSVGTVNQPQHF.

The rearrangement joins TRBV24-1 to TRBJ2-1; D call uncertain. Trimming stripped 6 bases from V and 9 bases from J, with 8 bases between. Germline V gene sequence: CDR1 KGHDR, CDR2 SFDVKD. The CDR3 covers 11 residues. CDR3 loop: CATSSSGEQFF. The CDR3 nucleotides read TGTGCCACCAGTTCATCAGGTGAGCAGTTCTTC.

The sample holds a few counts of this clone. The rearrangement links TRBV14 to TRBJ2-5; 7 nucleotides match TRBD2. The trim removed 0 bases at V and 2 bases at J, leaving 9 bases unmatched. The germline gives CDR1 SGHDN, CDR2 FVKESK. The length of the CDR3 is 17 residues. Written as DNA, the CDR3 is TGTGCCAGCAGCCAAGATTTTGGCGGGAGTTATCAAGAGACCCAGTACTTC. Translating gives CASSQDFGGSYQETQYF.

This clone was recorded once. The chain employs TRBV18 and TRBJ2-7; 9 bases are shared with TRBD1. Per germline, CDR1 KGHSH and CDR2 LQKENI. After removal of 4 bases from V and 0 bases from J, the junction contained 4 bases not matched to a gene. This CDR3 is built from 15 residues. CDR3 coding DNA: TGTGCCAGCTCACTAAGACAGGGGGGCTCCTACGAGCAGTACTTC. This translates into CASSLRQGGSYEQYF.

The genes are TRBV19 and TRBJ1-2, with D possibly matching TRBD1 (5 bases). V lost 3 bases to trimming and J lost 6 bases, with 17 bases between them. Per germline, CDR1 LNHDA and CDR2 SQIVND (reference sequence). The CDR3 runs to 15 residues. The CDR3 region is CASSIRDGLRNGYTF. The CDR3 DNA follows: TGTGCCAGTAGTATTAGGGACGGCCTGAGGAATGGCTACACCTTC.

This clone was picked up a small number of times. This rearrangement joins TRBV6-5 to TRBJ2-7; D is undetermined. Germline V lookup: CDR1 MNHEY, CDR2 SVGAGI. The CDR3 totals 11 residues. The V end lost 5 bases, the J end lost 3 bases, and 5 bases lay between the germline ends. Here the CDR3 DNA reads TGTGCCAGCAGTCCTTACTACGAGCAGTACTTC. Residues: CASSPYYEQYF.

The chain carries TRBV19 and TRBJ1-6, with a tentative D call TRBD1 (5 bases). This CDR3 has 15 residues. Trimming shortened V by 3 bases and J by 10 bases, and 16 bases separated the two germline ends. Germline V gene lookup returns CDR1 LNHDA and CDR2 SQIVND (reference sequence). The CDR3 DNA is TGTGCCAGTAGTATCCTCGGGGGTGGAAACTCACCCCTCCACTTT. Protein: CASSILGGGNSPLHF.

The rearrangement joins TRBV28 to TRBJ2-5; perhaps D is TRBD1 or TRBD2 (5 bases each). Germline V CDR1 and CDR2: MDHEN, SYDVKM. With 5 bases removed from V and 6 bases from J, the gap between germline ends came to 25 bases. The CDR3 length is 17 residues. CDR3 sequence: CASSPLVRRDPSKTQYF. The CDR3 coding sequence is TGTGCCAGCAGTCCGCTTGTGAGACGGGACCCTTCAAAGACCCAGTACTTC.

The V call is TRBV18, the J call TRBJ2-1; D not certain. The CDR3 totals 15 residues. CDR1 and CDR2 (germline): KGHSH, LQKENI. V lost 3 bases and J 9 bases, leaving 18 bases between the germline ends. In nucleotides, the CDR3 is TGTGCCAGCTCACCCGGTGAAGGGTTGAGTGGTGAGCAGTTCTTC. Translated, it gives CASSPGEGLSGEQFF.

This chain uses TRBV29-1 with TRBJ1-2; D ambiguous. The V end was cut by 4 bases, the J end by 4 bases, with 16 bases between. This CDR3 comprises 14 residues. CDR1 SQVTM and CDR2 ANQGSEA come from the germline V gene. CDR3 nucleotides: TGCAGCGTTGTATTGAATAACCCCATCTATGGCTACACCTTC. It encodes CSVVLNNPIYGYTF.

The CDR3 is CASAGTGAYEQYF. CDR3 coding DNA: TGTGCCAGCGCCGGGACAGGGGCCTACGAGCAGTACTTC. The V gene is TRBV28, the J gene TRBJ2-7, with 10 bases aligning to TRBD1. V lost 8 bases, J lost 2 bases, and 3 bases stayed unmatched. CDR1 is MDHEN and CDR2 is SYDVKM in the germline V gene. The length of the CDR3 is 13 residues.

This clone was counted once. V usage is TRBV5-1 and J usage is TRBJ2-3; TRBD1 aligns across 9 bases. The CDR3 totals 14 residues. CDR1 is SGHRS and CDR2 is YFSETQ in the germline V gene. V shed 5 bases, J shed 3 bases, and the junction held 4 bases outside the gene matches. CDR3: CASRGQGGTDTQYF. CDR3 DNA sequence: TGCGCCAGCAGGGGACAGGGAGGAACAGATACGCAGTATTTT.

V usage is TRBV6-5 and J usage is TRBJ2-4; D perhaps matches TRBD1 (6 bases). This CDR3 spans 14 amino acids. Per germline, CDR1 MNHEY and CDR2 SVGAGI. V was pared by 10 bases and J by 3 bases, with 16 bases between. The CDR3 DNA follows: TGTGCCATCCGGACAGAGAATGGCAAAAACATTCAGTACTTC. This translates into CAIRTENGKNIQYF.

The genes are TRBV7-2 and TRBJ1-5; no clear D gene. This CDR3 contains 12 residues. Germline V lookup: CDR1 SGHTA, CDR2 FQGNSA. The V end was cut by 5 bases, the J end by 5 bases, with 7 bases between. The CDR3 loop is CASSHSYQPQHF. For the CDR3, the DNA is TGTGCCAGCAGCCACAGCTATCAGCCCCAGCATTTT.